The text below deals with one TCR beta chain. The antigen is unknown. CDR3 length equals 17 residues. The trim removed 4 bases at V and 4 bases at J, leaving 10 bases unmatched. The germline V gene encodes CDR1 MNHNS and CDR2 SASEGT. This sample stems from a study of cytomegalovirus exposure and HLA in healthy donors. Study-level findings and limits: In vitro experiments confirmed that three CMV-associated chains were specific for CMV antigens. The authors listed 164 TCR beta chains as cytomegalovirus-associated.

Here immunoSEQ multiplex PCR was the method, and the copy in TCRdb shows in-frame clones only, minus some. The sample gives over 150,000 clones, under 90% of which show up once; 4% to 4.5% is in the top ten. The origin of this receptor is a man between 18 and 29 years old in good health and CMV-seropositive. Sequencing was done on a sample of PBMCs. The V gene is TRBV6-1, the J gene TRBJ2-1; 10 nucleotides agree with TRBD2. CDR3 in amino acids: CASSAAGLAALYNEQFF. The CDR3 nucleotides are TGTGCCAGCAGTGCGGCCGGACTAGCGGCCCTTTACAATGAGCAGTTCTTC.